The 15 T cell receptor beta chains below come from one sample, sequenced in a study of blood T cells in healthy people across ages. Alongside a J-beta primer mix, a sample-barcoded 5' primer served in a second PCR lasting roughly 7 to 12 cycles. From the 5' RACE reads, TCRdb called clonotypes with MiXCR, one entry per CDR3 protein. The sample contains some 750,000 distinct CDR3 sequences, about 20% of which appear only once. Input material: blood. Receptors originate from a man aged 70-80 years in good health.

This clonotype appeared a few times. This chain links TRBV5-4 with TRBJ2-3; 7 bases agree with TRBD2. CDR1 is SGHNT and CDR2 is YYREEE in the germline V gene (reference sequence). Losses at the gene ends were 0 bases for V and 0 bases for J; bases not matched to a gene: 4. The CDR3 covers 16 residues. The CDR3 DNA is TGTGCCAGCAGCTTGGCCGCGGGAGCCAGCACAGATACGCAGTATTTT. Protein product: CASSLAAGASTDTQYF. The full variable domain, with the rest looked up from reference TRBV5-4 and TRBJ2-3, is ETGVTQSPTHLIKTRGQQVTLRCSSQSGHNTVSWYQQALGQGPQFIFQYYREEENGRGNFPPRFSGLQFPNYSSELNVNALELDDSALYLCASSLAAGASTDTQYFGPGTRLTVL.

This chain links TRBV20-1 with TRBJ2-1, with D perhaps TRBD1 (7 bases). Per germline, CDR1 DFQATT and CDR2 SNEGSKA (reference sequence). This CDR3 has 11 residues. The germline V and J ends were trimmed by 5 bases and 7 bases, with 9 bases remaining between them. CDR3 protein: CSAPGGNEQFF. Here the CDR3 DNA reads TGCAGTGCTCCAGGGGGGAATGAGCAGTTCTTC.

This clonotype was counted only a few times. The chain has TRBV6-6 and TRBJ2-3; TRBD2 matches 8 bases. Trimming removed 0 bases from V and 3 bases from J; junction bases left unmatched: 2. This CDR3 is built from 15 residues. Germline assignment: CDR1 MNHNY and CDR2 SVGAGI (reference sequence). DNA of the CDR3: TGTGCCAGCAGTTACTCAGCGGGAGCGACAGATACGCAGTATTTT. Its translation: CASSYSAGATDTQYF.

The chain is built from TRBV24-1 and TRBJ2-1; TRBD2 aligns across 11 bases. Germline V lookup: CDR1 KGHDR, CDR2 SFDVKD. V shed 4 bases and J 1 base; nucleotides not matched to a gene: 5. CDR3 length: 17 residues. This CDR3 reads CATSDSLAGGSYNEQFF. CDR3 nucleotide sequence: TGTGCCACCAGTGACTCCTTAGCGGGAGGGTCCTACAATGAGCAGTTCTTC.

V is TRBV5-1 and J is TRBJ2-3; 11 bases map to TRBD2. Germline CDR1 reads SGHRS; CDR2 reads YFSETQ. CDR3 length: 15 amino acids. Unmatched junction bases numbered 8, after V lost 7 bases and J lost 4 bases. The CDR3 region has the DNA TGCGCCAGCGTCCGACTAGCGGGAATTTCAGATACGCAGTATTTT. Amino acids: CASVRLAGISDTQYF.

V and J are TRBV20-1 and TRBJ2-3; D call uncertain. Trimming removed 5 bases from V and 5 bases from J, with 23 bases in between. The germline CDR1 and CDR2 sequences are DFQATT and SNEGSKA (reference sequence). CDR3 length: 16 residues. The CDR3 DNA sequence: TGCAGTGCTGGCCACTTGGCGGATCTAACCCGAGATACGCAGTATTTT. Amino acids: CSAGHLADLTRDTQYF.

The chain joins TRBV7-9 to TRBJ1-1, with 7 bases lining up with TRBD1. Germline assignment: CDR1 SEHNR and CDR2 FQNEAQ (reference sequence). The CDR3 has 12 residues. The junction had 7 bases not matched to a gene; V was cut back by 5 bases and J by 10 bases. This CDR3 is CASSRQGEAAFF. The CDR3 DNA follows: TGTGCCAGCAGCCGACAGGGTGAGGCAGCTTTCTTT.

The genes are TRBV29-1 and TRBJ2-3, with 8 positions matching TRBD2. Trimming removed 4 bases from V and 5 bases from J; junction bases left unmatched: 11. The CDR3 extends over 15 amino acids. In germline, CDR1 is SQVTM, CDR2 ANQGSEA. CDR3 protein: CSVAPSLAGRDTQYF. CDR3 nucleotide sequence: TGCAGCGTTGCCCCATCCTTAGCGGGACGAGATACGCAGTATTTT.

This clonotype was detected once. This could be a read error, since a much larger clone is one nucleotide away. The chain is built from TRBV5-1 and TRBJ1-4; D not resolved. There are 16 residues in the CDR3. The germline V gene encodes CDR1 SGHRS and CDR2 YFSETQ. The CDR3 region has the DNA TGCGCCAGCAGCAGGTCAGGAGAACCAACTAATGAAAAAGTGTTTTTT. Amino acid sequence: CASSRSGEPTNEKVFF.

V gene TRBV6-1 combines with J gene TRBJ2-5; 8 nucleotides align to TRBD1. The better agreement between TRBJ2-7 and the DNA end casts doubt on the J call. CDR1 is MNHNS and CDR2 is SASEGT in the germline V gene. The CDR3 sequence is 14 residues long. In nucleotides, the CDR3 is TGTGCCAGCAGTAGACAGGGGTCCCCCTACGAGCAGTACTTC. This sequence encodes CASSRQGSPYEQYF.

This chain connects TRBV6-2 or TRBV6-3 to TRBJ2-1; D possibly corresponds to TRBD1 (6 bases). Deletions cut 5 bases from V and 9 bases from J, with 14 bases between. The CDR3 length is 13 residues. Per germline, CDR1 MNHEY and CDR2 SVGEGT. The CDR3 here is CASSDTRGFEQFF. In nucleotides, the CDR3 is TGTGCCAGCAGTGACACTAGGGGGTTTGAGCAGTTCTTC.

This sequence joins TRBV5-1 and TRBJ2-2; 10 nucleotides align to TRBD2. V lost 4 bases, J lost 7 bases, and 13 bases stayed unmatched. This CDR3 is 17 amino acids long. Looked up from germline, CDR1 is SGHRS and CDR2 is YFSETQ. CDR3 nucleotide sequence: TGCGCCAGCAGCCTCCGGACTAGCGGTCTTGTGGGCGGGGAGCTGTTTTTT. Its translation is CASSLRTSGLVGGELFF.

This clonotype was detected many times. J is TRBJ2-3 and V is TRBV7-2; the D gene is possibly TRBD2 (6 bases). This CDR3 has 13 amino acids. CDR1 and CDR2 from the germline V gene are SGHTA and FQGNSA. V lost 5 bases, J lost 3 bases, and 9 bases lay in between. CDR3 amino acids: CASSHGLTDTQYF. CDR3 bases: TGTGCCAGCAGCCACGGACTAACAGATACGCAGTATTTT.

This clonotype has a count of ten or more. CDR3: CASSLAGGQMGAFF. The CDR3 region has the DNA TGCGCCAGCAGCTTGGCCGGCGGGCAGATGGGGGCTTTCTTT. This chain connects TRBV5-1 to TRBJ1-1; D remains unclear. The germline V and J ends were trimmed by 0 bases and 11 bases, with 17 bases remaining between them. In germline, CDR1 is SGHRS, CDR2 YFSETQ. This CDR3 is 14 amino acids long.

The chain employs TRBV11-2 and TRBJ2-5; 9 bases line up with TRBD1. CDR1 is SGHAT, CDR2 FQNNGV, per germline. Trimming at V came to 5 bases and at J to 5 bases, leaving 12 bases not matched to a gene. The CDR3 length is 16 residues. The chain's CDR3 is CASSLTLTGGTETQYF. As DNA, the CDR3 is TGTGCCAGCAGCCTAACTTTAACAGGGGGCACGGAGACCCAGTACTTC.